One sample yielded the 11 T cell receptor beta chains listed below, sequenced in a study of CD8 T cells in Susac syndrome. Reverse transcription of 0.5 to 1 ug RNA was performed with random hexamers. TCRdb redid the calling of the immunoSEQ multiplex PCR reads with MiXCR, one entry per CDR3 protein. The table records about 210,000 distinct CDR3 sequences, about 95% of them present only once. Sequencing used CD4+ T cells from PBMCs. These receptor sequences come from a human donor with multiple sclerosis.

The chain carries TRBV19 and TRBJ2-7; TRBD1 aligns across 7 bases. J was trimmed by 0 bases and V by 3 bases; bases with no gene match: 8. The germline CDR1 and CDR2 sequences are LNHDA and SQIVND (reference sequence). This CDR3 spans 16 amino acids. The CDR3 DNA reads TGTGCCAGTAGTATGAAGGGGACAGTGCCCTCCTACGAGCAGTACTTC. It codes for CASSMKGTVPSYEQYF.

This chain links TRBV3-1 with TRBJ1-2; a possible D gene is TRBD1 (6 bases). Trimming pared 3 bases from V and 8 bases from J, leaving 16 bases between. The CDR3 is 14 amino acids. In germline, CDR1 is LGHDT, CDR2 YNNKEL (reference sequence). The CDR3 DNA is TGTGCCAGCAGCCACCTCAGTGAGGGGGGGGGCTACACCTTC. Translated: CASSHLSEGGGYTF.

As concerns this clonotype: One junction end does not reproduce the germline sequence, and a read error may be involved. The genes are TRBV14 and TRBJ2-7; D gene ambiguous. Germline loops: CDR1 SGHDN, CDR2 FVKESK. The CDR3 is 15 residues long. CDR3 amino acids: CASSQGSAPSNEQYF. The CDR3 region has the DNA TGTGCCAGCAGCCAAGGGTCGGCTCCCTCCAACGAGCAGTACTTC.

The chain couples TRBV29-1 to TRBJ2-3, with 8 bases fitting TRBD2. The CDR3 loop spans 14 amino acids. CDR1 and CDR2 (germline): SQVTM, ANQGSEA. Unmatched junction bases numbered 5, after V lost 6 bases and J lost 0 bases. The CDR3 nucleotides read TGCAGCGTGGGGGCTAGCGGGAGCACAGATACGCAGTATTTT. Encoded protein: CSVGASGSTDTQYF.

In DNA form, the CDR3 reads TGTGCCATCAGTGGCTTCCCGGGACTAGCGGGGCACACAGATACGCAGTATTTT. Translating gives CAISGFPGLAGHTDTQYF. The chain links TRBV10-3 to TRBJ2-3; 13 bases are a match to TRBD2. Germline loops: CDR1 ENHRY, CDR2 SYGVKD. The V segment lost 4 bases and the J segment 2 bases; nucleotides outside the gene matches: 9. The CDR3 sequence is 18 residues long.

This chain joins TRBV6-6 and TRBJ1-5, with D hard to call. This CDR3 spans 13 amino acids. The germline gives CDR1 MNHNY, CDR2 SVGAGI (reference sequence). Trimming removed 6 bases from V and 2 bases from J, with 8 bases in between. CDR3 DNA: TGTGCCAGCAGGGCAGAGGGCAATCAGCCCCAGCATTTT. Its translation: CASRAEGNQPQHF.

The CDR3 is CASSSDTADRNIQYF. The CDR3, as DNA: TGTGCCAGCTCATCGGATACCGCGGATAGGAACATTCAGTACTTC. The chain combines TRBV18 with TRBJ2-4, with D hard to call. Trimming cost V 5 bases and J 7 bases, with 18 bases left between them. There are 15 residues in the CDR3. Germline V CDR1 and CDR2: KGHSH, LQKENI.

V gene TRBV5-1 combines with J gene TRBJ2-3, with TRBD1 matching over 8 bases. The ends lost 4 bases at V and 4 bases at J; junction bases unmatched: 11. Germline V gene sequence: CDR1 SGHRS, CDR2 YFSETQ. There are 16 residues in the CDR3. The CDR3 sequence is CASSPIRAGGSDTQYF. The CDR3 bases are TGCGCCAGCAGCCCCATCAGAGCAGGGGGCTCAGATACGCAGTATTTT.

The J gene is TRBJ2-5, the V gene TRBV27; D gene unclear. CDR1 is MNHEY, CDR2 SMNVEV, per germline (reference sequence). Trimming took 5 bases from V and 5 from J, leaving 9 bases between them. The CDR3 consists of 12 residues. The CDR3 sequence: CASSRRRETQYF. In nucleotides, the CDR3 is TGTGCCAGCAGTCGTCGTCGGGAGACCCAGTACTTC.

The chain employs TRBV20-1 and TRBJ2-6, with 7 bases lining up with TRBD2. The junction had 5 bases not matched to a gene; V was cut back by 3 bases and J by 0 bases. This CDR3 spans 16 amino acids. CDR1 DFQATT and CDR2 SNEGSKA come from the germline V gene (reference sequence). The CDR3 DNA is TGCAGTGCTAGTGGATCGGGGGGCTCTGGGGCCAACGTCCTGACTTTC. Translated: CSASGSGGSGANVLTF.

V usage is TRBV3-1 and J usage is TRBJ2-2; D is tentatively TRBD1 or TRBD2 (5 bases each). Germline assignment: CDR1 LGHDT and CDR2 YNNKEL (reference sequence). Trimming stripped 4 bases from V and 5 bases from J, with 14 bases between. The CDR3 runs to 15 residues. The CDR3 DNA reads as TGTGCCAGCAGCCTCCGGGACCTGGGGACCGGGGAGCTGTTTTTT. Amino acid sequence: CASSLRDLGTGELFF.